This T cell receptor (beta chain) was recovered during a study of blood T cell repertoires in COVID-19. Study summary: Acute and convalescent COVID-19 specimens originated in the United States, Italy and Spain. Nucleic acid was either cDNA or gDNA, and it came from T cells, B-cell-depleted T cells, or PBMCs.

This CDR3 region has 14 residues. The V end was cut by 3 bases, the J end by 1 base, with 9 bases between. The germline gives CDR1 PRHDT, CDR2 FYEKMQ (reference sequence). The Seattle patients, enrolled during active infection, were followed longitudinally. Study processing details: Reference gene primer amplification gave estimated nucleated cell counts. Clones were read by immunoSEQ multiplex PCR, and TCRdb kept only the in-frame ones, dropping some. Clone size and the V and J calls come from that table; the DNA yielded D and trimming. The sample lists about 200,000 clones; approximately 91% were seen once.

This chain connects TRBV13 to TRBJ1-2; unclear D gene. The sequence came from a man aged 50 or older with COVID-19, enrolled during active disease. The sequenced material came from peripheral blood. The CDR3 loop is CASSFGGSNYGYTF. CDR3 DNA sequence: TGTGCCAGCAGCTTTGGTGGCAGTAACTATGGCTACACCTTC.